The source of this T cell receptor beta chain is a study of control samples from healthy donors and cancer patients. Libraries were prepared by immunoSEQ multiplex PCR; TCRdb keeps only in-frame clonotypes and omits some of them. The sample has tens of thousands of clones, more than 90% seen once. This clone was detected only once. Germline V gives CDR1 MGHRA, CDR2 YSYEKL. This CDR3 region has 15 residues. Trimming took off 0 bases at V and 3 bases at J, with 12 bases between the two ends. This receptor was taken from a man aged 25 to 40 with colorectal cancer. Sequencing used PBMCs. V is TRBV4-1 and J is TRBJ2-7; maybe TRBD2 (5 bases). DNA for the CDR3: TGCGCCAGCAGCCAAGAAGAGAGGGCCTACTACGAGCAGTACTTC. Protein: CASSQEERAYYEQYF.